One TCR beta chain is described in this entry. Its antigen is not identified. In germline, CDR1 is MNHEY, CDR2 SMNVEV (reference sequence). J gave up 5 bases and V 6 bases, and 11 bases lay outside the gene matches. This CDR3 is built from 16 residues. This entry comes from a study of cytomegalovirus exposure and HLA in healthy donors. Study-wide points: What was likely a sequencing artifact was a cluster of highly shared sequence variants. The study put some 150 TCR beta chains on its list as cytomegalovirus-associated.

The PCR employed 60 Vbeta primers together with 13 Jbeta primers. Measured with immunoSEQ multiplex PCR; TCRdb has only the in-frame clones, and not every one. The sample contains 150,000 to 200,000 clones, around nine tenths of which appear only once. Nominal health characterized the donors when sampled, though unrecorded immune exposures were likely. The clonotype comes from a woman in her thirties in good health and CMV-seronegative. The chain has TRBV27 and TRBJ2-5; 11 bases agree with TRBD1. The sample taken for sequencing was PBMCs. In DNA, the CDR3 is TGTGCCAGCAGGAAAACTGGGACAGGGGGTGGGGAGACCCAGTACTTC. Translation: CASRKTGTGGGETQYF.